These 20 T cell receptor beta chains were all obtained from the same sample, sequenced in a study of cytomegalovirus exposure and HLA in healthy donors. With 60 Vbeta and 13 Jbeta primers, the PCR was carried out. The table came from immunoSEQ multiplex PCR; TCRdb's copy has only in-frame clones and leaves some out. The sample records 100,000 to 150,000 clones, approximately 80% being singletons. Sequencing was done on a sample of PBMCs. Receptors originate from a man aged 50-60 years in good health and CMV-seronegative.

The rearrangement joins TRBV30 to TRBJ2-7; a possible D gene is TRBD2 (5 bases). This CDR3 comprises 15 residues. From germline, CDR1 is GTSNPN and CDR2 SVGIG (reference sequence). V was pared by 4 bases and J by 3 bases, with 19 bases between. CDR3 sequence reads: CAWTPRGRSNYEQYF. In DNA, the CDR3 is TGTGCCTGGACCCCTCGCGGGCGATCAAACTACGAGCAGTACTTC.

The chain uses TRBV27 and TRBJ2-7; 9 nucleotides agree with TRBD1. The CDR3 length is 14 residues. CDR1 MNHEY and CDR2 SMNVEV come from the germline V gene (reference sequence). Trimming took 6 bases from V and 4 from J; bases not matched to a gene: 7. In DNA form, the CDR3 reads TGTGCCAGCAGGACAGGGGGTGGATGGTACGAGCAGTACTTC. It codes for CASRTGGGWYEQYF.

The chain combines TRBV4-1 with TRBJ2-5; TRBD2 agrees at 9 bases. The J call is doubtful: the DNA matches TRBJ2-7 better. In germline, CDR1 is MGHRA, CDR2 YSYEKL. The CDR3 has 17 amino acids. The CDR3 coding sequence is TGCGCCAGCAGCCAAGTGGCCGGCGGCGGGGGGGGAGACGAGCAGTACTTC. Translated: CASSQVAGGGGGDEQYF.

This clone was seen just once. The V and J genes are TRBV19 and TRBJ2-7, with 12 positions matching TRBD2. The CDR3 is made up of 15 amino acids. J was trimmed by 6 bases and V by 5 bases; bases with no gene match: 8. Germline V gene data show CDR1 as LNHDA and CDR2 as SQIVND (reference sequence). The CDR3 region has the DNA TGTGCCAGTAGTCCCCTAGCGGGGGGGAACGGCGAGCAGTACTTC. This gives the protein CASSPLAGGNGEQYF.

This clone was observed a single time. The junction does not match germline at one end; this may be a read error. The V and J genes are TRBV7-7 and TRBJ2-7; 8 bases fit TRBD1. CDR3 length: 14 amino acids. Germline values: CDR1 SSHAT, CDR2 FNYEAQ (reference sequence). The CDR3 bases are TGTGCTAGCAGCTTAAGACAGGGGTCCTACGAGCAGTACTTC. Protein: CASSLRQGSYEQYF.

The genes are TRBV7-2 and TRBJ1-5; TRBD1 aligns across 8 bases. V shed 8 bases, J shed 1 base, and the junction held 7 bases outside the gene matches. Germline V CDR1 and CDR2: SGHTA, FQGNSA. This CDR3 is built from 15 residues. CDR3 sequence (DNA): TGTGCCAGCGCCACCCAGGGGGCGAGCAATCAGCCCCAGCATTTT. Translation gives CASATQGASNQPQHF.

The rearrangement links TRBV10-3 to TRBJ1-1; D remains unclear. CDR1 and CDR2 (germline): ENHRY, SYGVKD. The CDR3 sequence is 11 residues long. V lost 8 bases and J 4 bases, leaving 8 bases between the germline ends. CDR3 loop: CAIGRGTEAFF. The CDR3, as DNA: TGTGCCATCGGCCGTGGCACTGAAGCTTTCTTT.

The gene calls are TRBV5-6 and TRBJ2-3, with a possible D match to TRBD2 (5 bases). The CDR3 runs 15 residues. Per germline, CDR1 SGHDT and CDR2 YYEEEE. V lost 4 bases and J 1 base, leaving 13 bases between the germline ends. The chain's CDR3 is CASSPGGLGTDTQYF. Written as DNA, the CDR3 is TGTGCCAGCAGCCCCGGCGGGTTGGGCACAGATACGCAGTATTTT.

This rearrangement joins TRBV7-9 to TRBJ2-3; D remains unclear. Germline V lookup: CDR1 SEHNR, CDR2 FQNEAQ (reference sequence). V lost 6 bases, J lost 5 bases, and 12 bases lay in between. This CDR3 is 13 amino acids long. CDR3: CASSSNPGDTQYF. As DNA, the CDR3 is TGTGCCAGCAGTTCCAATCCGGGAGATACGCAGTATTTT.

The chain carries TRBV4-2 and TRBJ2-3; TRBD2 agrees at 10 bases. The CDR3 consists of 17 residues. Germline loops: CDR1 LGHNA, CDR2 YNFKEQ. The V segment lost 0 bases and the J segment 6 bases; nucleotides outside the gene matches: 9. The CDR3 is CASSQDKQRGGGDTQYF. The CDR3 bases are TGTGCCAGCAGCCAAGATAAACAGCGGGGGGGCGGGGATACGCAGTATTTT.

This chain links TRBV5-1 with TRBJ2-5, with TRBD2 matching over 7 bases. The CDR3 covers 15 residues. V lost 1 base and J lost 1; bases outside the gene matches: 4. Germline V lookup: CDR1 SGHRS, CDR2 YFSETQ. This CDR3 is CASSLSLAVQETQYF. The CDR3 bases are TGCGCCAGCAGCTTGTCCCTAGCGGTCCAAGAGACCCAGTACTTC.

The rearrangement uses TRBV7-9 and TRBJ1-1; D uncertain. V shed 2 bases and J shed 5 bases, with 12 bases lying between them. The CDR3 length is 14 residues. Germline assignment: CDR1 SEHNR and CDR2 FQNEAQ (reference sequence). CDR3 in amino acids: CASSLLRRKTEAFF. CDR3 DNA: TGTGCCAGCAGCTTACTGAGGCGCAAAACTGAAGCTTTCTTT.

This chain uses TRBV7-6 with TRBJ2-1, with a weak D call TRBD1 (6 bases). The germline V and J ends were trimmed by 5 bases and 12 bases, with 17 bases remaining between them. Germline assignment: CDR1 SGHVS and CDR2 FNYEAQ. This CDR3 has 13 amino acids. As DNA, the CDR3 is TGTGCCAGCAGCCCGGCAGGGGAAATTGGGCAGTTCTTC. Its translation: CASSPAGEIGQFF.

The V and J genes are TRBV9 and TRBJ1-1; no clear D gene. Trimming left V 0 bases short and J 1 base short, with 16 bases between. The CDR3 contains 17 residues. Germline V CDR1 and CDR2: SGDLS, YYNGEE. The CDR3 DNA sequence: TGTGCCAGCAGCGTAGCTCGGACTCGGGGTTGGAACACTGAAGCTTTCTTT. This sequence encodes CASSVARTRGWNTEAFF. The full variable domain, with the rest looked up from reference TRBV9 and TRBJ1-1, is DSGVTQTPKHLITATGQRVTLRCSPRSGDLSVYWYQQSLDQGLQFLIQYYNGEERAKGNILERFSAQQFPDLHSELNLSSLELGDSALYFCASSVARTRGWNTEAFFGQGTRLTVV.

This chain uses TRBV9 with TRBJ1-2; D perhaps matches TRBD1 (5 bases). Trimming took 0 bases from V and 4 from J, leaving 22 bases between them. This CDR3 is 18 amino acids long. Germline values: CDR1 SGDLS, CDR2 YYNGEE. Here the CDR3 reads CASSVAAAGGEGFYGYTF. In DNA, the CDR3 is TGTGCCAGCAGCGTAGCTGCCGCGGGAGGGGAGGGATTCTATGGCTACACCTTC.

In regard to this clone: One end of the junction varies from germline; a read error may be responsible. The rearrangement uses TRBV13 and TRBJ1-1; D is possibly TRBD1 (5 bases). The CDR3 totals 14 residues. The germline V gene encodes CDR1 PRHDT and CDR2 FYEKMQ (reference sequence). In DNA, the CDR3 is TGTGCCAGCAACTTAGGGGTCGGTAGCACTGAAGCTTTCTTT. Amino acid sequence: CASNLGVGSTEAFF. Supplemented by reference TRBV13 and TRBJ1-1, the full variable domain reads AAGVIQSPRHLIKEKRETATLKCYPIPRHDTVYWYQQGPGQDPQFLISFYEKMQSDKGSIPDRFSAQQFSDYHSELNMSSLELGDSALYFCASNLGVGSTEAFFGQGTRLTVV.

This sequence joins TRBV6-5 and TRBJ2-3; D unclear. The germline CDR1 and CDR2 sequences are MNHEY and SVGAGI. Between the trimmed V and J ends, which lost 4 bases and 4 bases, there was a span of 6 bases. The CDR3 totals 12 residues. DNA for the CDR3: TGTGCCAGCAGTTCGGGTCCAGATACGCAGTATTTT. Amino acids: CASSSGPDTQYF.

The V gene is TRBV5-1, the J gene TRBJ2-1, with 13 bases identical to TRBD2. The CDR3 loop spans 16 amino acids. V gave up 0 bases and J gave up 11 bases; unmatched junction bases: 8. Per the germline V gene, CDR1 is SGHRS and CDR2 is YFSETQ. CDR3 residues: CASSLAPGLAGNKQFF. In nucleotides, the CDR3 is TGCGCCAGCAGCTTGGCCCCGGGACTAGCGGGGAATAAGCAGTTCTTC.

This sequence joins TRBV10-2 and TRBJ1-6; the match to TRBD1 covers 10 bases. V lost 6 bases, J lost 14 bases, and 10 bases stayed unmatched. Germline loops: CDR1 WSHSY, CDR2 SAAADI. CDR3 length equals 14 residues. The CDR3 DNA reads TGCGCCAGCAGGAGGGGGGACAGGGGAAAAACCCTCCACTTT. Translation: CASRRGDRGKTLHF.

The chain combines TRBV6-5 with TRBJ2-7; 7 bases are shared with TRBD2. The V and J ends lost 5 bases and 6 bases, in that order; junction bases with no gene match: 7. The CDR3 spans 13 residues. Germline values: CDR1 MNHEY, CDR2 SVGAGI. The CDR3 nucleotides read TGTGCCAGCAGTAACACCGGGACTATCGAGCAGTACTTC. Translation: CASSNTGTIEQYF.